This T cell receptor beta chain was recorded in a study of PD-1 blockade in classical Hodgkin lymphoma. Indicated time point: cycle 4 day 1 (C4D1), after around six weeks of nivolumab. Relapse after autologous stem cell transplantation occurred in every patient, and brentuximab vedotin exposure varied. Profiled with immunoSEQ multiplex PCR; TCRdb holds only in-frame clones, not every one. The sample holds tens of thousands of clones; 75% to 95% are singletons and the top ten take approximately 2.9%. Germline-derived CDR1 and CDR2 are GTSNPN and SVGIG (reference sequence). V was shortened by 2 bases and J by 2 bases, with 10 bases between the two germline ends. This CDR3 spans 13 amino acids.

The specimen was peripheral blood mononuclear cells (PBMCs), collected before the fourth cycle of nivolumab. The V call is TRBV30, the J call TRBJ2-7; either TRBD1 or TRBD2 may fit D (5 bases each). The source is a human donor with classical Hodgkin lymphoma. The CDR3, as DNA: TGTGCCTGGAGTACCCAGGGACCCTACGAGCAGTACTTC. Its translation: CAWSTQGPYEQYF.